Included here is one TCR beta chain sequence, with context. Its matching antigen is unknown. The sample comes from a study of identical twins. The CDR3 consists of 15 residues. The V gene's germline CDR1 is SGHRS and CDR2 YFSETQ. V was pared by 0 bases and J by 9 bases, with 7 bases of the junction left unmatched. TCRdb ran MiXCR on the 5' RACE reads and lists one entry per CDR3 protein. The sample includes fewer than 900,000 distinct CDR3 sequences, roughly 18% seen only once; the top ten take less than 15%. Overall study findings and caveats: Out-of-frame TCR alpha sharing in monozygotic twins exceeded recombination model predictions. Invariant MAIT and iNKT cells are populations that could partly confound zero-insertion analyses.

These data were also reused for a study on T cells expressing NK-cell markers. That report adds: Among CD8+ T cells from more than five donors, dominant NKG2C+ clonotypes accounted for roughly 1.0-7.0%.

The chain links TRBV5-1 to TRBJ2-1, with 9 bases identical to TRBD2. The sequence was collected from a young woman in good health. Sequencing was carried out using PBMCs. The CDR3 DNA is TGCGCCAGCAGCTTGGCGCTAGCGGGATACGGTGAGCAGTTCTTC. It is translated as CASSLALAGYGEQFF. Variable domain in full (rest from reference TRBV5-1 and TRBJ2-1): KAGVTQTPRYLIKTRGQQVTLSCSPISGHRSVSWYQQTPGQGLQFLFEYFSETQRNKGNFPGRFSGRQFSNSRSEMNVSTLELGDSALYLCASSLALAGYGEQFFGPGTRLTVL.